The next 25 T cell receptor beta chains were all read from a single sample in a study of blood T cell repertoires in COVID-19. The method was immunoSEQ multiplex PCR; TCRdb's version includes in-frame clones alone and lacks a portion of them. The profile shows a few hundred thousand clones, approximately 85% of them singletons. Sequencing was done on a sample of PBMCs or T cells enriched from blood (not recorded which). All receptors derive from a man aged 25-45 years who had recovered from COVID-19.

This clone was observed a single time. This chain connects TRBV19 to TRBJ1-5, with 7 bases fitting TRBD1. CDR3 size: 15 residues. Germline V CDR1 and CDR2: LNHDA, SQIVND (reference sequence). V lost 5 bases to trimming and J lost 6 bases; unmatched junction nucleotides: 10. The CDR3 here is CASSGTGTAGQPQHF. The CDR3 DNA sequence: TGTGCCAGTAGTGGCACCGGGACAGCGGGTCAGCCCCAGCATTTT.

In this sample, this clone turned up a few times. A much larger clone differs from this one at a single base, so this may be a read error. V gene TRBV5-5 combines with J gene TRBJ2-7, with D possibly being TRBD1 (6 bases). V shed 3 bases and J shed 5 bases, with 9 bases lying between them. CDR1 is SGHKS and CDR2 is YYEKEE in the germline V gene (reference sequence). CDR3 length: 12 amino acids. The CDR3 spells CASSWTANEQYF. CDR3 DNA: TGTGCCAGCAGCTGGACAGCGAACGAGCAGTACTTC. The entire variable domain, with the rest obtained from reference TRBV5-5 and TRBJ2-7, is as follows: DAGVTQSPTHLIKTRGQQVTLRCSPISGHKSVSWYQQVLGQGPQFIFQYYEKEERGRGNFPDRFSARQFPNYSSELNVNALLLGDSALYLCASSWTANEQYFGPGTRLTVT.

The rearrangement joins TRBV6-1 to TRBJ1-6, with no clear D. CDR1 and CDR2 from the germline V gene are MNHNS and SASEGT. There are 14 residues in the CDR3. V was cut by 2 bases and J by 7 bases, with 9 bases left in between. CDR3 protein: CASSEYGQNSPLHF. CDR3 DNA sequence: TGTGCCAGCAGTGAATATGGTCAGAATTCACCCCTCCACTTT.

This chain links TRBV7-9 with TRBJ2-3; TRBD2 matches at 7 bases. Losses at the gene ends were 5 bases for V and 2 bases for J; bases not matched to a gene: 13. The CDR3 is made up of 17 amino acids. CDR1 SEHNR and CDR2 FQNEAQ come from the germline V gene (reference sequence). CDR3: CASSHPKDGGDTDTQYF. The CDR3 DNA sequence: TGTGCCAGCAGCCACCCTAAAGATGGGGGGGACACAGATACGCAGTATTTT.

V is TRBV3-1 (or the pseudogene TRBV3-2) and J is TRBJ1-2; TRBD1 matches at 7 bases. CDR1 is LGHDT, CDR2 YNNKEL, per germline (reference sequence). Trimming cost V 4 bases and J 4 bases; bases outside gene matches: 9. This CDR3 region has 15 residues. In DNA form, the CDR3 reads TGTGCCAGCAGCCGCCAGGGGGTTTCCGCCTATGGCTACACCTTC. Its protein product is CASSRQGVSAYGYTF.

This sequence joins TRBV7-8 and TRBJ1-2, with TRBD1 as a possible D gene (5 bases). Germline lookup yields CDR1 SGHVS and CDR2 FQNEAQ. The CDR3 covers 14 residues. Trimming left V 1 base short and J 5 bases short, with 11 bases between. This CDR3 reads CASSLEAREYGYTF. For the CDR3, the DNA is TGTGCCAGCAGCTTAGAGGCCAGGGAATATGGCTACACCTTC.

The V call is TRBV5-8, the J call TRBJ1-5; D gene ambiguous. The CDR3 runs to 14 residues. V lost 2 bases and J lost 5, with 11 bases in between. Germline V gene lookup returns CDR1 SGHTS and CDR2 YDEGEE. The DNA of the CDR3 is TGTGCCAGCAGCTTATTCAGAATCGATCAGCCCCAGCATTTT. Protein product: CASSLFRIDQPQHF.

To note about this clone: At the DNA level, this CDR3 is encoded by other sequences in the same sample as well. The rearrangement links TRBV5-1 to TRBJ2-7; D may be TRBD1 (5 bases). CDR1 is SGHRS, CDR2 YFSETQ, per germline. V lost 0 bases and J lost 7, with 14 bases in between. CDR3 length: 14 amino acids. The CDR3 DNA follows: TGCGCCAGCAGCTTGGCCGCCAGGGCCCGAGAGCAGTACTTC. Translated: CASSLAARAREQYF.

The chain is built from TRBV4-1 and TRBJ2-1, with a tentative D call TRBD1 (6 bases). V was cut by 3 bases and J by 10 bases, with 13 bases left in between. CDR1 is MGHRA and CDR2 is YSYEKL in the germline V gene. The CDR3 length is 13 residues. For the CDR3, the DNA is TGCGCCAGCAGCCACCCCTGGGACACCGAGCAGTTCTTC. Protein sequence: CASSHPWDTEQFF.

The chain recombines TRBV5-5 with TRBJ1-1; 8 positions agree with TRBD1. J gave up 5 bases and V 4 bases, and 7 bases lay outside the gene matches. Germline V CDR1 and CDR2: SGHKS, YYEKEE (reference sequence). The CDR3 sequence is 14 residues long. CDR3 residues: CASSADRGWTEAFF. The CDR3 DNA is TGTGCCAGCAGCGCCGACAGGGGATGGACTGAAGCTTTCTTT.

The J gene is TRBJ1-3, the V gene TRBV5-5; 7 nucleotides align to TRBD1. Losses at the gene ends were 0 bases for V and 1 base for J; bases not matched to a gene: 4. The germline V gene encodes CDR1 SGHKS and CDR2 YYEKEE (reference sequence). The CDR3 runs to 16 residues. The CDR3 DNA reads TGTGCCAGCAGCTTGGGAGGGGGCTCTTCTGGAAACACCATATATTTT. As protein: CASSLGGGSSGNTIYF.

This chain joins TRBV7-8 and TRBJ2-7, with a tentative D call TRBD2 (7 bases). Germline V gene sequence: CDR1 SGHVS, CDR2 FQNEAQ. V shed 5 bases and J shed 0 bases, with 17 bases lying between them. The CDR3 is 16 amino acids. CDR3 sequence: CASSLKRGTTSYEQYF. The CDR3 DNA sequence: TGTGCCAGCAGCCTCAAAAGGGGGACTACCTCCTACGAGCAGTACTTC.

This clone was recorded a few times. J is TRBJ2-1 and V is TRBV19; D might be TRBD1 (6 bases). The V gene's germline CDR1 is LNHDA and CDR2 SQIVND (reference sequence). The CDR3 is 15 residues long. V was cut by 7 bases and J by 7 bases, with 20 bases left in between. CDR3 region: CASKGRQALMNEQFF. CDR3 DNA: TGTGCCAGTAAGGGGCGACAGGCCCTTATGAATGAGCAGTTCTTC.

V gene TRBV5-1 combines with J gene TRBJ2-1; D may be TRBD1 (5 bases). Trimming took off 4 bases at V and 7 bases at J, with 21 bases between the two ends. CDR3 size: 16 residues. The germline gives CDR1 SGHRS, CDR2 YFSETQ. The CDR3 sequence is CASSLKQASASNEQFF. The CDR3 DNA is TGCGCCAGCAGCCTGAAACAGGCCTCGGCTTCAAATGAGCAGTTCTTC.

This clone showed up just a few times. CDR3 DNA: TGTGCCAGCAGTTTCCTTCTAGCGGGGTACAATGAGCAGTTCTTC. Translating gives CASSFLLAGYNEQFF. This rearrangement joins TRBV27 to TRBJ2-1, with 9 bases aligning to TRBD2. After removal of 3 bases from V and 4 bases from J, the junction contained 4 bases not matched to a gene. Germline loops: CDR1 MNHEY, CDR2 SMNVEV (reference sequence). The length of the CDR3 is 15 residues.

This clone is a singleton in its sample. The gene calls are TRBV9 and TRBJ2-1; 12 nucleotides align to TRBD2. From germline, CDR1 is SGDLS and CDR2 YYNGEE. J lost 2 bases, V lost 0 bases, and 9 bases had no gene match. The CDR3 is 19 amino acids. This chain's CDR3 is CASSVGGASGGAPYNEQFF. The DNA for the CDR3 is TGTGCCAGCAGCGTAGGCGGGGCTAGCGGGGGGGCCCCCTACAATGAGCAGTTCTTC.

This chain uses TRBV15 with TRBJ1-6; a possible D gene is TRBD1 (6 bases). Per germline, CDR1 LNHNV and CDR2 YYDKDF (reference sequence). Deletions cut 0 bases from V and 9 bases from J, with 12 bases between. CDR3 length: 15 residues. DNA for the CDR3: TGTGCCACCAGCAGAGATACAGGGTTAGGTTCACCCCTCCACTTT. Its translation: CATSRDTGLGSPLHF.

The chain combines TRBV11-2 with TRBJ1-1; D unresolved. This CDR3 region has 14 residues. Per germline, CDR1 SGHAT and CDR2 FQNNGV. Trimming removed 5 bases from V and 4 bases from J, with 14 bases in between. In DNA form, the CDR3 reads TGTGCCAGCAGCCCGGGAGGATTGCGCACTGAAGCTTTCTTT. Protein product: CASSPGGLRTEAFF.

The V call is TRBV6-5, the J call TRBJ2-7, with a weak D call TRBD1 (6 bases). The CDR3 length is 16 residues. V lost 6 bases to trimming and J lost 4 bases, with 22 bases between them. Germline assignment: CDR1 MNHEY and CDR2 SVGAGI. CDR3: CASRYQTTGLGYEQYF. CDR3 nucleotide sequence: TGTGCCAGCAGATACCAAACGACAGGTTTAGGGTACGAGCAGTACTTC.

The chain uses TRBV5-1 and TRBJ1-2; 7 nucleotides agree with TRBD1. CDR3 size: 13 residues. J lost 4 bases, V lost 3 bases, and 3 bases had no gene match. CDR1 and CDR2 (germline): SGHRS, YFSETQ. The CDR3 spells CASSSGTAYGYTF. For the CDR3, the DNA is TGCGCCAGCAGCTCCGGGACAGCCTATGGCTACACCTTC.

Details on this clone: Other DNA sequences in the same sample also yield this CDR3. The CDR3 sequence is CASSRRGTYEQYF. The CDR3 region has the DNA TGTGCCAGCAGCCGTCGGGGGACCTACGAGCAGTACTTC. V usage is TRBV3-1 (or the pseudogene TRBV3-2) and J usage is TRBJ2-7, with D perhaps TRBD2 (6 bases). This CDR3 comprises 13 residues. Germline CDR1 reads LGHDT; CDR2 reads YNNKEL (reference sequence). The germline V and J ends were trimmed by 4 bases and 2 bases, with 9 bases remaining between them.

This clone is a singleton in its sample. This rearrangement joins TRBV5-5 to TRBJ1-6, with a possible D match to TRBD1 (6 bases). CDR1 and CDR2 from the germline V gene are SGHKS and YYEKEE (reference sequence). V lost 0 bases, J lost 8 bases, and 12 bases lay in between. This CDR3 region has 15 residues. The CDR3 loop reads CASSLASQGYSPLHF. CDR3 nucleotides: TGTGCCAGCAGCTTGGCTAGTCAGGGGTATTCACCCCTCCACTTT.

This clone came up a few times. The chain joins TRBV24-1 to TRBJ1-1; D gene uncertain. V was pared by 4 bases and J by 7 bases, with 12 bases between. The CDR3 runs to 13 residues. CDR1 KGHDR and CDR2 SFDVKD come from the germline V gene. CDR3 coding DNA: TGTGCCACCAGTGACACACGGGAGGGTGAAGCTTTCTTT. Protein sequence: CATSDTREGEAFF.

This clone was counted once. V is TRBV6-5 and J is TRBJ2-7; TRBD1 agrees at 8 bases. Per the germline V gene, CDR1 is MNHEY and CDR2 is SVGAGI. Losses at the gene ends were 6 bases for V and 3 bases for J; bases not matched to a gene: 10. CDR3 size: 15 residues. The CDR3 reads CASSKGQGELYEQYF. The CDR3 nucleotides are TGTGCCAGCAGCAAAGGACAGGGAGAACTCTACGAGCAGTACTTC.

The V gene is TRBV5-1, the J gene TRBJ1-4, with 9 bases lining up with TRBD1. From germline, CDR1 is SGHRS and CDR2 YFSETQ. Unmatched junction bases numbered 5, after V lost 2 bases and J lost 6 bases. CDR3 size: 15 residues. The CDR3 spells CASSFQTGGDEKLFF. The CDR3 DNA sequence: TGCGCCAGCAGCTTCCAGACAGGGGGGGATGAAAAACTGTTTTTT.